This passage covers 7 T cell receptor beta chains from one sample sequenced in a study of cytomegalovirus exposure and HLA in healthy donors. Both 60 Vbeta primers and 13 Jbeta primers went into the PCR. Measured with immunoSEQ multiplex PCR; TCRdb has only the in-frame clones, and not every one. The sample includes around 110,000 clones, about four fifths of them seen just once. Sample: PBMCs. The receptors derive from a woman in her 50s in good health and CMV-seropositive.

CDR3 in DNA: TGTGCCAGCAGTATTGGCGGGTCTGGGGCCAACGTCCTGACTTTC. It translates to CASSIGGSGANVLTF. This chain uses TRBV6-4 with TRBJ2-6; tentatively, D is TRBD2 (5 bases). V was cut by 5 bases and J by 1 base, with 9 bases left in between. Germline CDR1 reads MRHNA; CDR2 reads SNTAGT. The CDR3 length is 15 residues.

The chain is built from TRBV2 and TRBJ1-2; 10 bases are a match to TRBD1. Looked up from germline, CDR1 is SNHLY and CDR2 is FYNNEI. The ends lost 6 bases at V and 3 bases at J; junction bases unmatched: 7. The CDR3 runs 15 residues. The CDR3 nucleotides are TGTGCCAGCAGACCCCGGACAGGGGGGCACTATGGCTACACCTTC. This translates into CASRPRTGGHYGYTF.

Only one count was recorded for this clone. V usage is TRBV9 and J usage is TRBJ2-5, with 9 bases matching TRBD2. CDR1 and CDR2 (germline): SGDLS, YYNGEE. Trimming took 0 bases from V and 4 from J; bases not matched to a gene: 10. The CDR3 length is 17 residues. In nucleotides, the CDR3 is TGTGCCAGCAGCGTAGGAGCCAGCGGGGGGTCCGGAGAGACCCAGTACTTC. Amino acids: CASSVGASGGSGETQYF.

The chain has TRBV7-2 and TRBJ2-3; maybe TRBD2 (5 bases). Between the trimmed V and J ends, which lost 1 base and 7 bases, there was a span of 12 bases. Germline V CDR1 and CDR2: SGHTA, FQGNSA. The CDR3 totals 14 residues. The CDR3 nucleotides are TGTGCCAGCAGCTTAGTCCTAGCTCGACATACGCAGTATTTT. Its protein product is CASSLVLARHTQYF.

This clone was found a few times. The rearrangement uses TRBV7-3 and TRBJ2-1, with a weak D call TRBD2 (5 bases). This CDR3 is 15 amino acids long. Germline CDR1 is SGHTA and CDR2 is FQGTGA. The ends were cut back, 4 bases at V and 3 bases at J, with 13 bases in the middle. The CDR3 nucleotides are TGTGCCAGCAGCTCTACTAGAAACAACTACAATGAGCAGTTCTTC. Its translation: CASSSTRNNYNEQFF.

This chain links TRBV5-4 with TRBJ1-1; 9 bases are shared with TRBD1. V lost 2 bases, J lost 5 bases, and 7 bases stayed unmatched. Germline CDR1 and CDR2: SGHNT and YYREEE (reference sequence). This CDR3 is built from 15 residues. The DNA for the CDR3 is TGTGCCAGCAGCTTCAGTAACAGGGGGCGGACTGAAGCTTTCTTT. Its translation: CASSFSNRGRTEAFF.

V is TRBV7-9 and J is TRBJ2-7; D perhaps matches TRBD1 (6 bases). Germline loops: CDR1 SEHNR, CDR2 FQNEAQ (reference sequence). With 4 bases removed from V and 3 bases from J, the gap between germline ends came to 10 bases. The CDR3 consists of 13 residues. The CDR3 is CASSYTQGYEQYF. CDR3 DNA: TGTGCCAGCAGCTATACACAGGGCTACGAGCAGTACTTC.